Listed below are T cell receptor beta chains from one sample, sequenced in a study of blood T cell repertoires in COVID-19. TCRdb's copy holds only in-frame clones and misses some; the assay was immunoSEQ multiplex PCR. The sample lists approximately 160,000 clones, roughly 84% occurring once. The sequenced material came from peripheral blood. Source of these receptors: an older woman with COVID-19, enrolled during active disease. CDR3s include the opening cysteine and the closing phenylalanine or tryptophan. A D gene is named only where the DNA matches it firmly. Part of the rows lack a size; the others show once, few, many or a class for expanded clones.

d_gene,abundance,j_gene,v_gene,CDR3aa,CDR3nt
-,-,TRBJ1-3,TRBV12-2,CASRFLYSGNTIYF,TGTGCAAGTCGCTTTTTGTACTCTGGAAACACCATATATTTT
-,-,TRBJ1-1,TRBV19,CASTLSPPTGTRGFTEAFF,TGTGCCAGTACCCTCTCTCCCCCAACCGGGACAAGGGGTTTTACTGAAGCTTTCTTT
-,-,TRBJ1-2,TRBV15,CATSRVEDGYTF,TGTGCCACCAGCAGAGTTGAGGATGGCTACACCTTC
-,-,TRBJ1-4,TRBV6-5,CASRAGQQNNEKLFF,TGTGCCAGCAGGGCAGGACAGCAAAATAATGAAAAACTGTTTTTT
TRBD1,-,TRBJ1-2,TRBV7-3,CASSYGQAGGYTF,TGTGCCAGCAGTTACGGACAGGCCGGTGGCTACACCTTC
TRBD1,-,TRBJ1-1,TRBV7-9,CASSYETGATEAFF,TGTGCCAGCAGCTACGAGACAGGGGCTACTGAAGCTTTCTTT
-,few,TRBJ1-4,TRBV5-5,CASSQEEKLFF,TGTGCCAGCAGCCAGGAAGAAAAACTGTTTTTT
TRBD1,once,TRBJ1-1,TRBV28,CASSLRDRMNTEAFF,TGTGCCAGCAGTCTCCGGGACAGGATGAACACTGAAGCTTTCTTT
-,-,TRBJ1-2,TRBV27,CASSLQGNYGYTF,TGTGCCAGCAGTTTGCAGGGCAACTATGGCTACACCTTC
TRBD1,-,TRBJ1-3,TRBV5-1,CASSLGLDRGGNTIYF,TGCGCCAGCAGCTTGGGCCTGGACAGGGGAGGAAACACCATATATTTT
-,-,TRBJ1-3,TRBV19,CASSIELQVFSGNTIYF,TGTGCCAGTAGTATAGAGTTACAGGTCTTTTCTGGAAACACCATATATTTT
TRBD1,few,TRBJ1-2,TRBV14,CASSPDRDYGYTF,TGTGCCAGCAGTCCCGACAGGGACTATGGCTACACCTTC
TRBD1,-,TRBJ1-2,TRBV5-1,CASSSRDRAIGYTF,TGCGCCAGCAGCTCCCGGGACAGGGCGATTGGCTACACCTTC
-,-,TRBJ2-7,TRBV28,CASSFPKPGLAYEQYF,TGTGCCAGCAGTTTCCCTAAACCGGGTCTTGCCTACGAGCAGTACTTC
TRBD2,-,TRBJ2-3,TRBV5-1,CASSLAGGPPPDTQYF,TGCGCCAGCAGCCTGGCGGGAGGGCCCCCCCCAGATACGCAGTATTTT
TRBD1,once,TRBJ1-1,TRBV5-1,CASSLTGGTEAFF,TGCGCCAGCAGCCTTACAGGGGGCACTGAAGCTTTCTTT
TRBD2,-,TRBJ2-1,TRBV3-1/TRBV3-2,CASSPRARLAGHGAYNEQFF,TGTGCCAGCAGTCCCCGAGCGCGACTAGCGGGTCATGGCGCTTACAATGAGCAGTTCTTC
-,-,TRBJ2-5,TRBV2,CASSMSPRGQETQYF,TGTGCCAGCAGTATGAGTCCCCGGGGCCAAGAGACCCAGTACTTC
TRBD1,-,TRBJ2-5,TRBV6-5,CASGQGRETQYF,TGTGCCAGCGGACAGGGACGCGAGACCCAGTACTTC
-,-,TRBJ2-1,TRBV5-1,CASQELPGLSSYNEQFF,TGCGCCAGCCAAGAATTGCCGGGACTGAGTTCCTACAATGAGCAGTTCTTC
-,-,TRBJ2-6,TRBV9,CASGAPGGQGYGANVLTF,TGTGCCAGTGGGGCCCCCGGTGGACAAGGTTACGGGGCCAACGTCCTGACTTTC
TRBD2,-,TRBJ2-5,TRBV2,CASSEQGLAGFAYQETQYF,TGTGCCAGCAGCGAACAGGGCCTAGCGGGGTTCGCGTACCAAGAGACCCAGTACTTC
TRBD2,-,TRBJ2-2,TRBV7-6,CASRSLAGVSGGELFF,TGTGCCAGCAGATCACTAGCGGGAGTTTCCGGCGGGGAGCTGTTTTTT
TRBD1,-,TRBJ1-2,TRBV12-3/TRBV12-4,CASTLGQVAGYTF,TGTGCCAGCACCTTGGGACAGGTCGCCGGCTACACCTTC
-,-,TRBJ1-5,TRBV6-6,CASSYLDGASNQPQHF,TGTGCCAGCAGTTACTTAGACGGAGCAAGCAATCAGCCCCAGCATTTT
-,-,TRBJ2-3,TRBV11-2,CASSFWGQVQSDTQYF,TGTGCCAGCAGCTTCTGGGGGCAAGTTCAGTCAGATACGCAGTATTTT
TRBD2,few,TRBJ2-1,TRBV19,CASTPRLAGGNEQFF,TGTGCCAGTACCCCAAGACTAGCGGGAGGGAATGAGCAGTTCTTC
-,once,TRBJ1-4,TRBV5-1,CASSLTGVINEKLFF,TGCGCCAGCAGCTTGACAGGAGTCATTAATGAAAAACTGTTTTTT
TRBD1,many,TRBJ2-3,TRBV5-8,CASSYGGQGETDTQYF,TGTGCCAGCAGCTACGGCGGACAGGGGGAGACAGATACGCAGTATTTT
-,few,TRBJ2-5,TRBV9,CASSVGAAEEETQYF,TGTGCCAGCAGCGTAGGGGCCGCGGAGGAGGAGACCCAGTACTTC
-,-,TRBJ1-1,TRBV2,CAVARRENTEAFF,TGTGCCGTCGCTCGCAGGGAGAACACTGAAGCTTTCTTT
TRBD1,-,TRBJ1-5,TRBV19,CASSHQGEFQPQHF,TGTGCCAGTAGTCACCAGGGGGAATTTCAGCCCCAGCATTTT
-,-,TRBJ2-2,TRBV3-1/TRBV3-2,CASKLVQGNTGELFF,TGTGCCAGCAAGCTGGTACAGGGGAACACCGGGGAGCTGTTTTTT